This TCR beta chain comes out of a study of CD8+ T cells in alopecia areata. RNA was extracted and reverse transcribed into cDNA as the sequencing template. TCRdb's table, derived via immunoSEQ multiplex PCR, lists solely in-frame clones and lacks some. The profile shows fewer than 250,000 clones, roughly 40% of them singletons. Unmatched junction bases numbered 1, after V lost 0 bases and J lost 4 bases. The CDR3 extends over 15 amino acids. CDR1 is MNHNY, CDR2 SVGAGI, per germline (reference sequence). The treatment was: oral pan-JAK inhibitor, 5-10 mg twice daily. Lesional scalp punch biopsies and peripheral blood came from alopecia areata patients. This clone showed up just a few times.

Specimen: CD4+ T cells sorted from blood, collected between weeks 36 and 40, from a patient treated with tofacitinib. This chain uses TRBV6-6 with TRBJ2-4; 9 positions match TRBD1. The sequence derives from a human donor with alopecia areata. The CDR3 loop reads CASSYSGTGKNIQYF. CDR3 DNA sequence: TGTGCCAGCAGTTACTCGGGGACAGGGAAAAACATTCAGTACTTC.